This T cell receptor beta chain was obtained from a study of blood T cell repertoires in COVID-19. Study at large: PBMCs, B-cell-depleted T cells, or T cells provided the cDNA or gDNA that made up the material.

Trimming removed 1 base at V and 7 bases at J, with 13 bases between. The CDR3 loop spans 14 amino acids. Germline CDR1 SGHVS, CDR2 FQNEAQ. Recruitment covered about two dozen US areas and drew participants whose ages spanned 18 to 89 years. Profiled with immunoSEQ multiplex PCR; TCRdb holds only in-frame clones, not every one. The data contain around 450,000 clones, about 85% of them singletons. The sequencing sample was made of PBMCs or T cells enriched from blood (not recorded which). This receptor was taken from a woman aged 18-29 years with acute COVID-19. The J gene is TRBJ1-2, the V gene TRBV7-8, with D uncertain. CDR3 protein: CASSLDRGRSGYTF. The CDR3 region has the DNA TGTGCCAGCAGCTTAGATCGGGGTAGGAGTGGCTACACCTTC.